Each of the 7 T cell receptor beta chains below was sequenced from the same sample in a study of long-term antiretroviral therapy in people with HIV. Version v3.0 of the immunoSEQ assay ran at survey level. Produced via immunoSEQ multiplex PCR; TCRdb's table is partial and in-frame only. The sample holds approximately 25,000 clones; approximately 86% are singletons and the top ten take about 5%. This material consisted of unsorted PBMCs, taken around 4.5 years after starting antiretroviral therapy. The receptors originated from a man under 40 with HIV.

The rearrangement uses TRBV12-5 and TRBJ1-1; no clear D. In germline, CDR1 is LGHNT, CDR2 FRNRAP. The ends were cut back, 6 bases at V and 3 bases at J, with 11 bases in the middle. This CDR3 has 13 residues. The CDR3 DNA reads as TGTGCTAGTGGGACGTCGGCGGACACTGAAGCTTTCTTT. Its translation is CASGTSADTEAFF.

The rearrangement uses TRBV23-1 and TRBJ2-1; TRBD1 might be the D (5 bases). TRBV23-1 is given ORF status, its function remaining uncertain. The CDR3 is 15 amino acids. V shed 3 bases and J shed 0 bases, with 9 bases lying between them. CDR3: CASSHPGCSYNEQFF. CDR3 bases: TGCGCCAGCAGTCATCCAGGGTGCTCCTACAATGAGCAGTTCTTC.

The rearrangement joins TRBV4-1 to TRBJ2-5; 12 bases are a match to TRBD2. Germline-derived CDR1 and CDR2 are MGHRA and YSYEKL. Trimming at V came to 1 base and at J to 4 bases, leaving 7 bases not matched to a gene. The CDR3 has 17 amino acids. The CDR3 loop reads CASSQGVTSGGGETQYF. CDR3 DNA: TGCGCCAGCAGCCAAGGGGTGACTAGCGGGGGCGGAGAGACCCAGTACTTC.

The rearrangement links TRBV11-3 to TRBJ2-5, with no clear D. The length of the CDR3 is 13 residues. CDR1 and CDR2 from the germline V gene are SGHNT and YENEEA. The ends were cut back, 1 base at V and 0 bases at J, with 3 bases in the middle. The CDR3 sequence is CASSLGHQETQYF. DNA for the CDR3: TGTGCCAGCAGCTTAGGACACCAAGAGACCCAGTACTTC.

This sequence joins TRBV18 and TRBJ2-5; D not certain. This CDR3 is built from 14 residues. Germline assignment: CDR1 KGHSH and CDR2 LQKENI. The V end lost 3 bases, the J end lost 5 bases, and 13 bases lay between the germline ends. The CDR3 here is CASSPSKVGETQYF. In DNA, the CDR3 is TGTGCCAGCTCACCCTCAAAGGTGGGGGAGACCCAGTACTTC.

This clone appeared a single time. V and J are TRBV2 and TRBJ2-1; 8 bases fit TRBD1. The CDR3 is made up of 14 amino acids. CDR1 SNHLY and CDR2 FYNNEI come from the germline V gene. The CDR3 protein is CAASRGPSYNEQFF. Here the CDR3 DNA reads TGTGCTGCCAGCAGGGGGCCCTCCTACAATGAGCAGTTCTTC.

The V gene is TRBV30, the J gene TRBJ1-4; the D is unclear. Per germline, CDR1 GTSNPN and CDR2 SVGIG (reference sequence). Trimming removed 4 bases at V and 5 bases at J, with 14 bases between. The CDR3 sequence is 14 residues long. The CDR3 spells CAWIDKAKNEKLFF. Here the CDR3 DNA reads TGTGCCTGGATTGACAAGGCGAAAAATGAAAAACTGTTTTTT.